Detailed here is one T cell receptor beta chain. V was shortened by 2 bases and J by 4 bases, with 8 bases between the two germline ends. CDR1 is ENHRY, CDR2 SYGVKD, per germline. CDR3 length: 14 residues. This sample is drawn from a study of blood T cell repertoires in COVID-19. The overall study: Italy, Spain and the United States were the sources of the convalescent and acute COVID-19 samples. Nucleic acid was either cDNA or gDNA, and it came from T cells, B-cell-depleted T cells, or PBMCs.

How the authors handled the data: Quantification of nucleated cells was approximated via reference gene primer amplification. Using immunoSEQ multiplex PCR, the repertoire was profiled, and TCRdb retains in-frame clones only, with some absent. V and J calls plus clone size are reproduced from that table; the DNA served to infer D and trimming. The table lists some 200,000 clones, 65% to 90% of them singletons. This sequence joins TRBV10-3 and TRBJ2-2; possibly TRBD2 for D (5 bases). The sample comprised PBMCs or T cells enriched from blood (not recorded which). The clonotype comes from a woman aged 55-69 years with acute COVID-19. The CDR3 DNA reads TGTGCCATCAGTGAGCGGGAACTCACCGGGGAGCTGTTTTTT. It yields the protein CAISERELTGELFF.